Below, one TCR beta chain is given with its context. Its antigen is unknown. The data were obtained in a study of blood T cells in healthy people across ages. Study findings and constraints: No one knew whether donors had CMV, which possibly confounded expanded clonotype changes. Diversity figures derived from one million T cells were judged to underestimate the true value.

CDR1 is SGHTA, CDR2 FQGNSA, per germline. This CDR3 comprises 16 residues. The V end lost 5 bases, the J end lost 7 bases, and 22 bases lay between the germline ends. The second PCR ran about 6 to 12 cycles with a sample-barcoded 5' primer and J-beta primers. TCRdb analysed the 5' RACE reads with MiXCR anew, one entry per CDR3 protein. The sample has approximately 820,000 distinct CDR3 sequences, around 45% seen once. Sequencing was carried out using blood. This TCR came from a man in his sixties in good health. V gene TRBV7-2 combines with J gene TRBJ2-3; D remains ambiguous. The CDR3 bases are TGTGCCAGCAGCCCCTCAAGGACGAGGTCCAGAAATACGCAGTATTTT. It encodes CASSPSRTRSRNTQYF.